The clone carrying this TCR delta chain was counted once. At one end the junction does not follow the germline gene, possibly because of a read error. The sample comes from a study of gamma-delta chains in newborns, infants, children. Overall study: Polyclonal expansion of innate γδ T cells after birth follows microbial exposure.

TCRdb fed the reads to CATT. The sample includes under 5,000 delta-chain clones, about 40% of them seen just once. Per the germline V gene, CDR1 is TSWWSYY and CDR2 is QGS. The CDR3 consists of 17 residues. The source is a child who received the measles vaccine. The sequenced sample consisted of blood. The rearrangement links TRDV1 to TRDJ1; 8 bases fit TRDD3. This CDR3 is CALGPYTVGDYTDKIIF. DNA of the CDR3: TGTGCTCTTGGGCCCTATACGGTGGGGGATTACACCGATAAAATCATCTTT.